This record covers a single T cell receptor (beta chain). Germline V lookup: CDR1 SGHTA, CDR2 FQGTGA. V dropped 4 bases and J dropped 4; count of bases not matched to a gene: 5. CDR3 length: 15 amino acids. These data belong to a study of blood T cell repertoires in COVID-19. Profiled with immunoSEQ multiplex PCR; TCRdb holds only in-frame clones, not every one. This sample has about 43,000 clones, with roughly 87% found just once. The source of this sequence is a man aged 55 to 70 with active COVID-19. The genes are TRBV7-3 and TRBJ2-7, with 12 bases matching TRBD1. The sequenced sample was peripheral blood. CDR3 DNA: TGTGCCAGCAGCTCCGGGACAGGGGGCACTTACGAGCAGTACTTC. Translating gives CASSSGTGGTYEQYF.